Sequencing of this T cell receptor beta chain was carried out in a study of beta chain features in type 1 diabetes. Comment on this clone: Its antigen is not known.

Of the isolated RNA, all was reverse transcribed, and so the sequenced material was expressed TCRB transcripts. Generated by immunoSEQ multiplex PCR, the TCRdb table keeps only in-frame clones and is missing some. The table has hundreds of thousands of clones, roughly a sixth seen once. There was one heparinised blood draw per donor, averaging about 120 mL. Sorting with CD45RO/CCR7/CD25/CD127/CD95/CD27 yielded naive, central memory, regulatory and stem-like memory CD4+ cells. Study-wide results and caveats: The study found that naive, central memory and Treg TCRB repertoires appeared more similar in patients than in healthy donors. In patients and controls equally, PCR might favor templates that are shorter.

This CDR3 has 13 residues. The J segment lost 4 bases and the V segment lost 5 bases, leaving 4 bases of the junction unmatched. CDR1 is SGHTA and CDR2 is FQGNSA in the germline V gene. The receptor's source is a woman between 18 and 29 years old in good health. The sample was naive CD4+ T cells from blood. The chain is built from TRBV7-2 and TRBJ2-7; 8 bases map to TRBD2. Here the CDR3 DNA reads TGTGCCAGCAGCCGACCGGGGGGGTACGAGCAGTACTTC. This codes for CASSRPGGYEQYF.